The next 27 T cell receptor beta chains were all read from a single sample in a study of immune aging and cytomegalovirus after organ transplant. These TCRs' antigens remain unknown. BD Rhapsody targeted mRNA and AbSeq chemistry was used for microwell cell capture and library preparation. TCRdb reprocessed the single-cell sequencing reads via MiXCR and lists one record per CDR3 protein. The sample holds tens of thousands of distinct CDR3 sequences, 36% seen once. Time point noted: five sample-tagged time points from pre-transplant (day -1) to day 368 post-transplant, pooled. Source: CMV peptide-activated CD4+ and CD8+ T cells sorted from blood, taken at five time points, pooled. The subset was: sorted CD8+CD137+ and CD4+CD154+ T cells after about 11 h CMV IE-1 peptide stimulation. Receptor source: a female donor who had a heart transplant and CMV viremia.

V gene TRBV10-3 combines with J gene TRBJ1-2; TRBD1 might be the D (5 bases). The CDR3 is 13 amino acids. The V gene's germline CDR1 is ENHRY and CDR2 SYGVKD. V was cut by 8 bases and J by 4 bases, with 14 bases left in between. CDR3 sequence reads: CAIGEGHAYGYTF. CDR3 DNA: TGTGCCATCGGCGAAGGACATGCCTATGGCTACACCTTC.

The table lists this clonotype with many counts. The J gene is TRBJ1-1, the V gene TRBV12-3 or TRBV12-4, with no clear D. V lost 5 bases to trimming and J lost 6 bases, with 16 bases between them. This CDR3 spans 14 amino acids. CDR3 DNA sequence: TGTGCCAGCAGTCCCCCTACCCCCCAACCTGAAGCTTTCTTT. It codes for CASSPPTPQPEAFF.

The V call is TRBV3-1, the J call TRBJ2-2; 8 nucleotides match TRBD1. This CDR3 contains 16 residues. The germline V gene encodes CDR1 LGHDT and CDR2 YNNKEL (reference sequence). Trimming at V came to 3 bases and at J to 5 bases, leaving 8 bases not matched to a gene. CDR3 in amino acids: CASSHPGQGTTGELFF. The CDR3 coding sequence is TGTGCCAGCAGCCATCCCGGACAGGGAACTACCGGGGAGCTGTTTTTT.

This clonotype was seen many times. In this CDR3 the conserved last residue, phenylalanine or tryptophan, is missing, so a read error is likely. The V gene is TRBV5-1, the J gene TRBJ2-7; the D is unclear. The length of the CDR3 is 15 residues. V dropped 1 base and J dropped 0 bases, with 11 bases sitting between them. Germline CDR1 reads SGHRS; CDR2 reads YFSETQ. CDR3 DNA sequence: TGCGCCAGCAGCTTGATGCCCATCTACTCCTACGAGCAGTACTCC. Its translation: CASSLMPIYSYEQYS.

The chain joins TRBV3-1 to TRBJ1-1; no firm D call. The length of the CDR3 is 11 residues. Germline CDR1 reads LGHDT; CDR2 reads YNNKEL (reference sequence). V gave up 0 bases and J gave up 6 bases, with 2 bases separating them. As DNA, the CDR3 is TGTGCCAGCAGCCAAGATTCTGAAGCTTTCTTT. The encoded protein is CASSQDSEAFF.

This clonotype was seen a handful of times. CDR3 nucleotide sequence: TGTGCCAGCAGCGGAACAAATGGCTACACCTTC. Amino acid sequence: CASSGTNGYTF. The chain employs TRBV7-9 and TRBJ1-2; D is unclear. The germline V gene encodes CDR1 SEHNR and CDR2 FQNEAQ (reference sequence). This CDR3 is 11 amino acids long. V was shortened by 5 bases and J by 6 bases, with 7 bases between the two germline ends. The full variable domain, rest sourced from reference TRBV7-9 and TRBJ1-2, is DTGVSQNPRHKITKRGQNVTFRCDPISEHNRLYWYRQTLGQGPEFLTYFQNEAQLEKSRLLSDRFSAERPKGSFSTLEIQRTEQGDSAMYLCASSGTNGYTFGSGTRLTVV.

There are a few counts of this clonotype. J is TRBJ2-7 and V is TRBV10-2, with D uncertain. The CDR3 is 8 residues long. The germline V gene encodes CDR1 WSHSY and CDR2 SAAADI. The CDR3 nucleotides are TGCGCCAACCCATGGCTGGACGTC. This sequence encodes CANPWLDV.

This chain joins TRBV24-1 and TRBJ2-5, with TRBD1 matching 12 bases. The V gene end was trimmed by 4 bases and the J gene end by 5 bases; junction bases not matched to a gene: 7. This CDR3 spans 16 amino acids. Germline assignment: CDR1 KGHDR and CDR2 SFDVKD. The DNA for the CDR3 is TGTGCCACCAGTGACTCCGGGACAGGGGGCCTGGAGACCCAGTACTTC. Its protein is CATSDSGTGGLETQYF.

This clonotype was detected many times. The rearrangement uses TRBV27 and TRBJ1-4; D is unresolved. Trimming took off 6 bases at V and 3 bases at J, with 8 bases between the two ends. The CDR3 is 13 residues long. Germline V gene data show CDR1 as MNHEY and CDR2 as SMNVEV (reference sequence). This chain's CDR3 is CASSIVANEKLFF. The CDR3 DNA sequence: TGTGCCAGCAGCATAGTAGCTAATGAAAAACTGTTTTTT.

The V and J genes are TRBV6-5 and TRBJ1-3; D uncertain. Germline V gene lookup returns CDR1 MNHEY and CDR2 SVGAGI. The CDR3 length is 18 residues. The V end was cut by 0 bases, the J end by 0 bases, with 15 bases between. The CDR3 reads CASSYSILGGSSGNTIYF. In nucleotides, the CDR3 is TGTGCCAGCAGTTACTCGATACTCGGCGGGAGCTCTGGAAACACCATATATTTT.

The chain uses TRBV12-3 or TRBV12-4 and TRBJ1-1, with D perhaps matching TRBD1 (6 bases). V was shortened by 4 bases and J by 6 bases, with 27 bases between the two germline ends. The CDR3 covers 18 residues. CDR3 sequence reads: CASSSPGGLGSTRPEAFF. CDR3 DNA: TGTGCCAGCAGTTCTCCGGGGGGGCTAGGTTCCACTCGCCCTGAAGCTTTCTTT.

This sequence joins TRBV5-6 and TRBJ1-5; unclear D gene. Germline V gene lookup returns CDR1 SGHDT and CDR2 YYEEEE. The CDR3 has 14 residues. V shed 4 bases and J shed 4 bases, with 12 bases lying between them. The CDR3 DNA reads TGTGCCAGCAGCAGTAGGGAGAGGAATCAGCCCCAGCATTTT. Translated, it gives CASSSRERNQPQHF.

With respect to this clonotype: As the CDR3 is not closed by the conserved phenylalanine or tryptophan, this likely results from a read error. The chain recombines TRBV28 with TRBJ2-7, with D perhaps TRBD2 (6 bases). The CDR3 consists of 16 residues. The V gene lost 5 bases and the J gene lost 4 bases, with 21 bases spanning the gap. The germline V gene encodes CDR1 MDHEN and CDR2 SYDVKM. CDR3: CASSQTNGSFWYEQYL. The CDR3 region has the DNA TGTGCCAGCAGTCAGACTAACGGGAGTTTCTGGTACGAGCAGTACCTC.

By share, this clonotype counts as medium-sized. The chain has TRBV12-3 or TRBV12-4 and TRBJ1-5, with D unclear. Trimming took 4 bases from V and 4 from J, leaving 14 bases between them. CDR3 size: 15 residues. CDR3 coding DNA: TGTGCCAGCAGTTCGTCGGGGTTAGGTAATCAGCCCCAGCATTTT. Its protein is CASSSSGLGNQPQHF.

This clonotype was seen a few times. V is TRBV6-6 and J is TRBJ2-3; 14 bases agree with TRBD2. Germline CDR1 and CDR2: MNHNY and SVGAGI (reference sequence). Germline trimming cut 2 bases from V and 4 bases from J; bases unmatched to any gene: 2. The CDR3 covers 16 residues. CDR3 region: CASSYQTSGRADTQYF. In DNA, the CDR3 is TGTGCCAGCAGTTACCAGACTAGCGGGAGGGCAGATACGCAGTATTTT.

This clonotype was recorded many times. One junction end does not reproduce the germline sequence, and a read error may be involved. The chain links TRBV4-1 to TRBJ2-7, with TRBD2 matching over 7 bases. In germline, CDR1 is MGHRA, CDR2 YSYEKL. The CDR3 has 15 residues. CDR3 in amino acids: CASSQMAGVISEQCF. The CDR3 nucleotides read TGCGCCAGCAGCCAAATGGCGGGAGTTATCTCCGAGCAGTGCTTC.

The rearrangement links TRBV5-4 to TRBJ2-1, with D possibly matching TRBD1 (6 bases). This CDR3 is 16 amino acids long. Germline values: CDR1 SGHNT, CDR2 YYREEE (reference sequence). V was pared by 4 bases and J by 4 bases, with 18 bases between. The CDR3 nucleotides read TGTGCCAGCAGCCCCAGACAGGCAAGGTGGTACAATGAGCAGTTCTTC. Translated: CASSPRQARWYNEQFF. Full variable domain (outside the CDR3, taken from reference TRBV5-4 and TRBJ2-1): ETGVTQSPTHLIKTRGQQVTLRCSSQSGHNTVSWYQQALGQGPQFIFQYYREEENGRGNFPPRFSGLQFPNYSSELNVNALELDDSALYLCASSPRQARWYNEQFFGPGTRLTVL.

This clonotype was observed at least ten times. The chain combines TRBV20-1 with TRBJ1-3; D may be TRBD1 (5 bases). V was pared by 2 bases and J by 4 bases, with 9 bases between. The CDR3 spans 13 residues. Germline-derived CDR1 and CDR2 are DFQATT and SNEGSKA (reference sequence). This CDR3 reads CSARQGKGNTIYF. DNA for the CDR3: TGCAGTGCTAGACAGGGAAAAGGAAACACCATATATTTT.

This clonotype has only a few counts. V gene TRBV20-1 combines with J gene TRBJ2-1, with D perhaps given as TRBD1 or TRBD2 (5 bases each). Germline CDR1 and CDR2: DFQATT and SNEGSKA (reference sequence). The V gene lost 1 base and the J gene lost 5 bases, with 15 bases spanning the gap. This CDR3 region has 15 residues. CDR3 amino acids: CSARGNRDGNNEQFF. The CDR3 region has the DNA TGCAGTGCTAGAGGGAACCGGGACGGTAACAATGAGCAGTTCTTC.

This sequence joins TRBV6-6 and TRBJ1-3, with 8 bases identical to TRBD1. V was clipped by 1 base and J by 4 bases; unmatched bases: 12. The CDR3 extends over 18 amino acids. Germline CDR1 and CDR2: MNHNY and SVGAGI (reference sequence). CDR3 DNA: TGTGCCAGCAGTTACTGCGCGACAGGGGATGTGAAAGGAAACACCATATATTTT. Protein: CASSYCATGDVKGNTIYF.

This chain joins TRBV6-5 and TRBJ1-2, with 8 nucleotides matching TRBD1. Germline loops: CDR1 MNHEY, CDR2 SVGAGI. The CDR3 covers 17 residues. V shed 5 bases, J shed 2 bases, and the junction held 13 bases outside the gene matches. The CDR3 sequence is CASSNRGQGKSNYGYTF. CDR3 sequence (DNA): TGTGCCAGCAGTAATAGAGGACAGGGAAAATCCAACTATGGCTACACCTTC.

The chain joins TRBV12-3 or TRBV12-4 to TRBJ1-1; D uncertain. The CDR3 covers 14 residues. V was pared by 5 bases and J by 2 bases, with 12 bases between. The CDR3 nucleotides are TGTGCCAGCAGTCTCAGACACACCAACACTGAAGCTTTCTTT. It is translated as CASSLRHTNTEAFF.

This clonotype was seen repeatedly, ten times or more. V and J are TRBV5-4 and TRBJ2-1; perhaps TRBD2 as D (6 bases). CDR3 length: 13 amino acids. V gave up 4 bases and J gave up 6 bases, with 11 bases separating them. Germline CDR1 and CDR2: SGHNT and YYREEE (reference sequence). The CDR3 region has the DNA TGTGCCAGCAGCCTCGGGACTGGCAATGAGCAGTTCTTC. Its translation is CASSLGTGNEQFF.

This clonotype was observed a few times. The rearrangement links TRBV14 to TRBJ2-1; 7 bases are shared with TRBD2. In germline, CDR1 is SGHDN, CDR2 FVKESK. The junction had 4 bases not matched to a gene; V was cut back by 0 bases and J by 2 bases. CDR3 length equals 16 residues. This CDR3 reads CASSQDGGSTYNEQFF. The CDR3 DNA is TGTGCCAGCAGCCAAGACGGCGGGAGCACCTACAATGAGCAGTTCTTC.

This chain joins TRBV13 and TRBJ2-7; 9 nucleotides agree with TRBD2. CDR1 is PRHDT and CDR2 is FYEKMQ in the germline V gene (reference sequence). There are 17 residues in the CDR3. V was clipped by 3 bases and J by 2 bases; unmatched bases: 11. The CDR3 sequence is CASSFPPSGTYTYEQYF. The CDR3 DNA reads TGTGCCAGCAGCTTCCCCCCTAGCGGGACTTATACCTACGAGCAGTACTTC.

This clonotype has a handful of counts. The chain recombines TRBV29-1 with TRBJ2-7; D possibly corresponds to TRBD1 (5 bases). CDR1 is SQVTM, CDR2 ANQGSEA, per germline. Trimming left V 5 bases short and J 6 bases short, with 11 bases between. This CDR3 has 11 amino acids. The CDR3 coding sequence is TGCAGCGTTTGGTTGGGGCCCGAGCAGTACTTC. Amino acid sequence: CSVWLGPEQYF.

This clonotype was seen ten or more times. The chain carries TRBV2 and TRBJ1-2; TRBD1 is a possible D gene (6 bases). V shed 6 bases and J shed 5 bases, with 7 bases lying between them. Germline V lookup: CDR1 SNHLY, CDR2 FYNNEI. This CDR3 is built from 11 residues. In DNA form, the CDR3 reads TGTGCCAGCAGGAGGGGGTATGGCTACACCTTC. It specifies CASRRGYGYTF.